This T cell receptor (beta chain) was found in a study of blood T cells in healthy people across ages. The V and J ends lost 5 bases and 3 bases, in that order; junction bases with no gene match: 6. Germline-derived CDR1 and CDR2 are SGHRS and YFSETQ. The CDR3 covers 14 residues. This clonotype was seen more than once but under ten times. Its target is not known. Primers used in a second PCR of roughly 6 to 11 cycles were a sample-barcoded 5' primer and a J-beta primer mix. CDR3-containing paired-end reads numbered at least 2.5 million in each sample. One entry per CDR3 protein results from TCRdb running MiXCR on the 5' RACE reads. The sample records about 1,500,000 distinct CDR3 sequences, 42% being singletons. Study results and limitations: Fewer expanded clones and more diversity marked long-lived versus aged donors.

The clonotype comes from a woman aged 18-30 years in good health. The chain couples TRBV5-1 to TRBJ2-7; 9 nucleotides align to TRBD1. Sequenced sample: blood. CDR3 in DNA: TGCGCCAGCAGTAAGGGGACAGGGAACTACGAGCAGTACTTC. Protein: CASSKGTGNYEQYF.